The rows below give T cell receptor beta chains drawn from one sample of a study of chemoradiotherapy in HPV16-positive cancers. Profiled with immunoSEQ multiplex PCR; TCRdb holds only in-frame clones, not every one. The table includes over 15,000 clones, about four fifths detected once. Sample collection occurred from a patient who underwent chemoradiotherapy. The receptors were sampled from a human donor with HPV-associated anogenital cancer. CDR3s leave out the opening cysteine and the closing phenylalanine or tryptophan. The D gene is left open where the match is weak. Some rows mark clone size as missing; the rest say once, few, many or name a class of expanded clone.

size	V	J	D	CDR3
few	TRBV9	TRBJ2-2	TRBD1	ASSYRQGANTGELF
-	TRBV11-3	TRBJ2-2	TRBD1	ASSLGTGGWAGELF
once	TRBV7-2	TRBJ2-1	TRBD1	ASSRDRGNEQF
-	TRBV27	TRBJ1-2	TRBD1	ASSDRGIIGYT
-	TRBV27	TRBJ1-1	-	ASSLAGANTEAF
-	TRBV15	TRBJ1-2	-	ATSRDPADWAANYGYT
-	TRBV7-2	TRBJ2-7	TRBD1	ASHPGTGGSEQY
-	TRBV30	TRBJ2-7	-	AWSVWGRPYEQY
-	TRBV5-1	TRBJ2-2	-	ASSLVFGNANTGELF
-	TRBV5-4	TRBJ2-2	TRBD2	ATQVGGAFTGELF
-	TRBV27	TRBJ2-3	TRBD2	ASSPSGGGGNWDTQY